This T cell receptor beta chain was obtained from a study of blood T cell repertoires in COVID-19. This CDR3 has 15 residues. Unmatched junction bases numbered 11, after V lost 6 bases and J lost 5 bases. The germline CDR1 and CDR2 sequences are SGHRS and YFSETQ. Original methodology: Nucleated cell counts were estimated from reference gene primer amplification. Method: immunoSEQ multiplex PCR; TCRdb's copy keeps in-frame clones and lacks some. V and J calls plus clone size are reproduced from that table; the DNA served to infer D and trimming. This table holds 80,000 to 95,000 clones, roughly 88% found once. This clone was seen a few times.

The TCR comes from a man in his fifties with active or convalescent COVID-19. The genes are TRBV5-1 and TRBJ2-7; 10 bases agree with TRBD1. The sequenced sample was peripheral blood. The CDR3 DNA follows: TGCGCCAGCACCCCGGGGGGGACAGGGGTTGACGAGCAGTACTTC. Translation: CASTPGGTGVDEQYF. The whole variable domain, remainder taken from reference TRBV5-1 and TRBJ2-7, is KAGVTQTPRYLIKTRGQQVTLSCSPISGHRSVSWYQQTPGQGLQFLFEYFSETQRNKGNFPGRFSGRQFSNSRSEMNVSTLELGDSALYLCASTPGGTGVDEQYFGPGTRLTVT.